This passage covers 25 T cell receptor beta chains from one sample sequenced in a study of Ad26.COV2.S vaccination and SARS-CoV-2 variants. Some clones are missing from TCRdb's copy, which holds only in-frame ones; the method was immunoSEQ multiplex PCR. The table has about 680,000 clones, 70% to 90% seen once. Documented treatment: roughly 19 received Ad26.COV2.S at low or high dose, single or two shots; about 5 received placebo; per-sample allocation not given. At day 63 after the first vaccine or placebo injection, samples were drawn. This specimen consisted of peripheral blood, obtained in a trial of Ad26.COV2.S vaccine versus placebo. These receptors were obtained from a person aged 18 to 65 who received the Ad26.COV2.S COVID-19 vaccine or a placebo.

CDR3 bases: TGTGCCAGCAGCCCAATAATGAACACTGAAGCTTTCTTT. Amino acid sequence: CASSPIMNTEAFF. The chain employs TRBV9 and TRBJ1-1; no definite D call. Per the germline V gene, CDR1 is SGDLS and CDR2 is YYNGEE. CDR3 size: 13 residues. V shed 4 bases and J shed 0 bases, with 7 bases lying between them. The full variable domain, its missing parts supplied by reference TRBV9 and TRBJ1-1, is DSGVTQTPKHLITATGQRVTLRCSPRSGDLSVYWYQQSLDQGLQFLIQYYNGEERAKGNILERFSAQQFPDLHSELNLSSLELGDSALYFCASSPIMNTEAFFGQGTRLTVV.

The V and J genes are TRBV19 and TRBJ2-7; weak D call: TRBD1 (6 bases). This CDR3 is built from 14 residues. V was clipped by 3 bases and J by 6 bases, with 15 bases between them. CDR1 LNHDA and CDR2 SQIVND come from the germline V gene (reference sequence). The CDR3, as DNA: TGTGCCAGTAGTATTCCGGGACAACGTGGCGAGCAGTACTTC. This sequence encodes CASSIPGQRGEQYF.

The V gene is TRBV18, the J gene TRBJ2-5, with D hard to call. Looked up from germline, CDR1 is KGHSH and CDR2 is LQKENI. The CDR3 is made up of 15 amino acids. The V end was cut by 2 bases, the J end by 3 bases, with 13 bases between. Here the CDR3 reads CASSPTQMVEETQYF. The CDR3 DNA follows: TGTGCCAGCTCACCAACACAGATGGTAGAAGAGACCCAGTACTTC.

The CDR3 DNA reads as TGTGCCAGCAGCCAACCTGGTGAAGTACGAGAGCAGTACTTC. Translated, it gives CASSQPGEVREQYF. This sequence joins TRBV4-2 and TRBJ2-7; unclear D gene. V was pared by 2 bases and J by 7 bases, with 15 bases between. Germline CDR1 reads LGHNA; CDR2 reads YNFKEQ. The CDR3 consists of 14 residues.

In DNA form, the CDR3 reads TGTGCCAGCAGCCAAGACCGGGACAGCTATGGCTACACCTTC. This translates into CASSQDRDSYGYTF. The chain has TRBV14 and TRBJ1-2; 7 positions match TRBD1. Losses at the gene ends were 0 bases for V and 4 bases for J; bases not matched to a gene: 2. Germline V gives CDR1 SGHDN, CDR2 FVKESK. The CDR3 loop spans 14 amino acids. Complete variable domain (other parts from reference TRBV14 and TRBJ1-2): EAGVTQFPSHSVIEKGQTVTLRCDPISGHDNLYWYRRVMGKEIKFLLHFVKESKQDESGMPNNRFLAERTGGTYSTLKVQPAELEDSGVYFCASSQDRDSYGYTFGSGTRLTVV.

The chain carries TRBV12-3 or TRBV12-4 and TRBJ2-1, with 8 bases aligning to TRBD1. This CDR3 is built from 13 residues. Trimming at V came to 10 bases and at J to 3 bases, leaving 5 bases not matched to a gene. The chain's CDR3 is CATQGEVYNEQFF. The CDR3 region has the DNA TGTGCCACACAGGGGGAAGTCTACAATGAGCAGTTCTTC.

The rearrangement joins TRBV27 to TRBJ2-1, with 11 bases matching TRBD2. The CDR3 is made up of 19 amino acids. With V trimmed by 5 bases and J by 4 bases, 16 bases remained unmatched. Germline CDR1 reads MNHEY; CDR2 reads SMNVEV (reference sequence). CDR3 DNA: TGTGCCAGCAGTGCCTTTGGCCCCCTAGCGGGAGGCCCTTACAATGAGCAGTTCTTC. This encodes CASSAFGPLAGGPYNEQFF.

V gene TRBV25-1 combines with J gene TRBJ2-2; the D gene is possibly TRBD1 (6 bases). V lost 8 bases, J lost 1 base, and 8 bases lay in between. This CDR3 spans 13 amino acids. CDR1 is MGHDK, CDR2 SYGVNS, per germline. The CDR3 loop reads CASSTGNTGELFF. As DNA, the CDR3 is TGTGCCAGCTCGACAGGGAACACCGGGGAGCTGTTTTTT. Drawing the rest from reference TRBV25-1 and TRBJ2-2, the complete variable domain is EADIYQTPRYLVIGTGKKITLECSQTMGHDKMYWYQQDPGMELHLIHYSYGVNSTEKGDLSSESTVSRIRTEHFPLTLESARPSHTSQYLCASSTGNTGELFFGEGSRLTVL.

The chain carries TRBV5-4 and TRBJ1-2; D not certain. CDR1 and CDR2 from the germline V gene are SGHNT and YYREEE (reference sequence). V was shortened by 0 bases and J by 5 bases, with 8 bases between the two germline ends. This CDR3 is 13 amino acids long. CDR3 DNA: TGTGCCAGCAGCTTGGGTTCCGGATATGGCTACACCTTC. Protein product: CASSLGSGYGYTF. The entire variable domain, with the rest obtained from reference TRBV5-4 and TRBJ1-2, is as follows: ETGVTQSPTHLIKTRGQQVTLRCSSQSGHNTVSWYQQALGQGPQFIFQYYREEENGRGNFPPRFSGLQFPNYSSELNVNALELDDSALYLCASSLGSGYGYTFGSGTRLTVV.

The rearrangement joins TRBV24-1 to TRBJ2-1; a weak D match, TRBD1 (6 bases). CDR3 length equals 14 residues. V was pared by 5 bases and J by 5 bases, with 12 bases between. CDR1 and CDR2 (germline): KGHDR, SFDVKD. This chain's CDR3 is CATSVLQGNNEQFF. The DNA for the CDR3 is TGTGCCACCAGTGTCCTACAGGGCAACAATGAGCAGTTCTTC.

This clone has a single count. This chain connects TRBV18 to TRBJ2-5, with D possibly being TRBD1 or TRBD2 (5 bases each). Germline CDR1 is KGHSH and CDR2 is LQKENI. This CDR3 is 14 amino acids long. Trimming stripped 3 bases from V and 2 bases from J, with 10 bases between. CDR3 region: CASSPLGPQETQYF. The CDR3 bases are TGTGCCAGCTCACCTCTGGGACCTCAAGAGACCCAGTACTTC.

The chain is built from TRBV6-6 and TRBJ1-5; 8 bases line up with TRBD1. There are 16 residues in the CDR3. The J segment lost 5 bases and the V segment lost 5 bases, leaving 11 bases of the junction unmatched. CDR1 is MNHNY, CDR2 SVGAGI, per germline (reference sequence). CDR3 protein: CASSTRQGLEYQPQHF. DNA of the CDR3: TGTGCCAGCAGTACCCGACAGGGGCTCGAATATCAGCCCCAGCATTTT.

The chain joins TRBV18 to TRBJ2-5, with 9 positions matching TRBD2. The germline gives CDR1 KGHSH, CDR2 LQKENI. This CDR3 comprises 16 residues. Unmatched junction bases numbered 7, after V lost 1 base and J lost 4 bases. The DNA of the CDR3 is TGTGCCAGCTCACCACTATCTAGCGGGACACTAGAGACCCAGTACTTC. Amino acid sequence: CASSPLSSGTLETQYF.

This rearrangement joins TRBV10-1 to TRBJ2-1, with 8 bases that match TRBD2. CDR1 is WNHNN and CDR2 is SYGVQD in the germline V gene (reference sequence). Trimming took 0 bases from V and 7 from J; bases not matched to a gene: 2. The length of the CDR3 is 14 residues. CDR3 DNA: TGCGCCAGCAGTGAGTCGGGACTAGATAATGAGCAGTTCTTC. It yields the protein CASSESGLDNEQFF.

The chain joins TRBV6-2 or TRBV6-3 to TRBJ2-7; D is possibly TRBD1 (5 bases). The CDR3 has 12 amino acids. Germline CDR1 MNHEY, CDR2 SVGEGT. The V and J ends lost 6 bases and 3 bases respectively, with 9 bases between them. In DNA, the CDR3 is TGTGCCAGCAGCCAAGGGGTCTACGAGCAGTACTTC. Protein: CASSQGVYEQYF.

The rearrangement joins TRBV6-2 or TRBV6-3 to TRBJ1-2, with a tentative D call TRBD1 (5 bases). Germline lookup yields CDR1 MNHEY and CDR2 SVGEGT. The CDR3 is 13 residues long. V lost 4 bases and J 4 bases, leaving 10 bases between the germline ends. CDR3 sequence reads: CASSLGVGYGYTF. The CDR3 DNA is TGTGCCAGCAGTTTGGGGGTTGGCTATGGCTACACCTTC.

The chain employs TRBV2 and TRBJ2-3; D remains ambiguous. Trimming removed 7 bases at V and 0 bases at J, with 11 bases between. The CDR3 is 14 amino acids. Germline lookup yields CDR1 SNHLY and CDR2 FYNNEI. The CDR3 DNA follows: TGTGCCAGCACCGAATTGCGGAGCACAGATACGCAGTATTTT. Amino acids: CASTELRSTDTQYF.

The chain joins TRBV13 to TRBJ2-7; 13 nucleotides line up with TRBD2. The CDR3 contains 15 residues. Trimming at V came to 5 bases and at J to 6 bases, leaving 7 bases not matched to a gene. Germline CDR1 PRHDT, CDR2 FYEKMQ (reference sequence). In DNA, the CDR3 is TGTGCCAGCAGCGGACGACTAGCGGGGGGTAGCGAGCAGTACTTC. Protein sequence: CASSGRLAGGSEQYF.

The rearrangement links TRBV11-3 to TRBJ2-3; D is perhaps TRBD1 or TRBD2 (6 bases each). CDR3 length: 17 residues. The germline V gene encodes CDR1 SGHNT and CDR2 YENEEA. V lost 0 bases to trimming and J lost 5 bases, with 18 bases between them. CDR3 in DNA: TGTGCCAGCAGCTTAGAAGGGGGTATTGCGGGGATAGATACGCAGTATTTT. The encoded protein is CASSLEGGIAGIDTQYF. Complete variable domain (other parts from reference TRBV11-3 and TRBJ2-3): EAGVVQSPRYKIIEKKQPVAFWCNPISGHNTLYWYLQNLGQGPELLIRYENEEAVDDSQLPKDRFSAERLKGVDSTLKIQPAELGDSAVYLCASSLEGGIAGIDTQYFGPGTRLTVL.

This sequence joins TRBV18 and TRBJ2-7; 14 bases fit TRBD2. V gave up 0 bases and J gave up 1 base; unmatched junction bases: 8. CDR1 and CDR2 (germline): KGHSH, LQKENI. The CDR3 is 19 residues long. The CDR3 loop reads CASSPPAGLAGEGSYEQYF. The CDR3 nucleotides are TGTGCCAGCTCACCACCGGCGGGACTAGCGGGAGAGGGGTCCTACGAGCAGTACTTC.

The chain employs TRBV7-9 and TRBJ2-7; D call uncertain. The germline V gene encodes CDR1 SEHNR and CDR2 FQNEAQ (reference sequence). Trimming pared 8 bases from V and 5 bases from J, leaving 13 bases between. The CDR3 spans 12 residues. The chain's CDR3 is CASDGPTNEQYF. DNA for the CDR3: TGTGCCAGCGATGGACCTACCAACGAGCAGTACTTC.

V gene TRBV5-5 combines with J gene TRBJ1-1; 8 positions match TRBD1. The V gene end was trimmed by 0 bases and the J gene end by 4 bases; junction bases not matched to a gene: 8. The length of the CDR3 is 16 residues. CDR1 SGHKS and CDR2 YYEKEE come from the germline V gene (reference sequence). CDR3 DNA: TGTGCCAGCAGCTTGGCCGCAGGGGGCGCGTTCACTGAAGCTTTCTTT. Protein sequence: CASSLAAGGAFTEAFF.

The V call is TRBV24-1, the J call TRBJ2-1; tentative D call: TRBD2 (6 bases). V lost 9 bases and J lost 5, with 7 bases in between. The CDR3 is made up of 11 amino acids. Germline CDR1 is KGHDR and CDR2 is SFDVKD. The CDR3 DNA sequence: TGTGCCACCGCGGGAAACAATGAGCAGTTCTTC. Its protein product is CATAGNNEQFF.

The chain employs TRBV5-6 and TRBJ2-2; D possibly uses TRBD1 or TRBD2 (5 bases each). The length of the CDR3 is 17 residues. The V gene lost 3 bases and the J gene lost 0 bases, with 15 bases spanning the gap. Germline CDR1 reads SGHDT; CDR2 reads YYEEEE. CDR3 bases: TGTGCCAGCAGCTCCGACCTAGGGACGGCGAACACCGGGGAGCTGTTTTTT. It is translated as CASSSDLGTANTGELFF.

CDR3 coding DNA: TGCGCCAGCAGCCATGAGACAGGGGTGGGCTACGAGCAGTACTTC. This translates into CASSHETGVGYEQYF. The chain couples TRBV4-3 to TRBJ2-7; 8 bases are a match to TRBD1. CDR1 is LGHNA and CDR2 is YSLEER in the germline V gene. The CDR3 consists of 15 residues. J was trimmed by 3 bases and V by 3 bases; bases with no gene match: 7.